This T cell receptor (beta chain) was observed in a study of monozygotic twins with inflammatory bowel disease. General study results and limits: Healthy co-twins showed greater TCRbeta diversity (inverse Simpson) than IBD patients.

The CDR3 extends over 18 amino acids. Germline V lookup: CDR1 SGHTS, CDR2 YDEGEE. Comment on this clonotype: Its antigen remains unidentified.

Template-switch reactions added UMIs with a 6-nucleotide sample barcode. TCRdb reprocessed the 5' RACE reads and stores each CDR3 protein as one record, lacking DNA. The clone table shows 440,000 or so distinct CDR3 sequences, with the ten largest holding under 3%. T cells were not sorted, and total RNA was isolated straight from whole blood. J is TRBJ2-1 and V is TRBV5-8; the D call from TCRdb, TRBD2, cannot be confirmed without DNA. The sequencing sample was made of blood. The sequence derives from a human donor with ulcerative colitis or Crohn's disease, or a healthy co-twin of an affected twin (not recorded which). CDR3 protein: CASSLAWLAGGSYNEQFF.